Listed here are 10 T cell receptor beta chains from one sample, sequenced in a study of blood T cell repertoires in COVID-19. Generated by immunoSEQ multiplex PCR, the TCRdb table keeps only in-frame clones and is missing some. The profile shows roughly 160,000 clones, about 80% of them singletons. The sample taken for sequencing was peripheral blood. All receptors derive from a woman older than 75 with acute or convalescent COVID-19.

The CDR3 DNA follows: TGTGCCATCAGTGAGGGAGGGCACTCTGGAAACACCATATATTTT. Amino acid sequence: CAISEGGHSGNTIYF. The chain has TRBV10-3 and TRBJ1-3, with no clear D. The CDR3 contains 15 residues. The germline V gene has CDR1 ENHRY and CDR2 SYGVKD. V lost 2 bases and J 0 bases, leaving 8 bases between the germline ends.

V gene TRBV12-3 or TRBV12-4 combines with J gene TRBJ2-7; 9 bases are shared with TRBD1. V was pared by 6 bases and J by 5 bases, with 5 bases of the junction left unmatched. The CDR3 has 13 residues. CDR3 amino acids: CASSLRTGDEQYF. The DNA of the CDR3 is TGTGCCAGCAGCCTTCGGACAGGGGACGAGCAGTACTTC.

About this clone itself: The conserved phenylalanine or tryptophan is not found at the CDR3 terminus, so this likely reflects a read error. The CDR3 protein is CATGGDITNYGYTL. In nucleotides, the CDR3 is TGTGCCACCGGGGGGGATATAACTAACTATGGCTACACCCTC. The rearrangement uses TRBV6-5 and TRBJ1-2; D is perhaps TRBD1 (5 bases). The V gene's germline CDR1 is MNHEY and CDR2 SVGAGI. CDR3 length equals 14 residues. V was pared by 10 bases and J by 0 bases, with 15 bases between.

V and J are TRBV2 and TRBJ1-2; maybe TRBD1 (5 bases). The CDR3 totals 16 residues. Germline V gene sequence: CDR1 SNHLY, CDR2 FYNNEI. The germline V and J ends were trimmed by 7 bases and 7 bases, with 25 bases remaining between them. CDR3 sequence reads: CASKEGPIIAEGGYTF. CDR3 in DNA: TGTGCCAGCAAGGAGGGGCCGATCATCGCGGAGGGTGGCTACACCTTC.

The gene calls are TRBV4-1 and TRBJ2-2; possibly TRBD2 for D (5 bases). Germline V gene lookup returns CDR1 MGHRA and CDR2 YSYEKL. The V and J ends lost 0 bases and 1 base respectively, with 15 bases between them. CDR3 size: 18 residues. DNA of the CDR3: TGCGCCAGCAGCCAAGATCGGCTTACACGGGGGAACACCGGGGAGCTGTTTTTT. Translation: CASSQDRLTRGNTGELFF.

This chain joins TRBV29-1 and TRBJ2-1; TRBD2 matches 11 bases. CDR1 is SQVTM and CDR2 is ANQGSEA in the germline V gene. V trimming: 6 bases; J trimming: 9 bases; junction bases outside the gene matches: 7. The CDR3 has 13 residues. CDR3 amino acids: CSVIAGGRGEQFF. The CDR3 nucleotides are TGCAGCGTCATAGCGGGGGGGCGCGGTGAGCAGTTCTTC.

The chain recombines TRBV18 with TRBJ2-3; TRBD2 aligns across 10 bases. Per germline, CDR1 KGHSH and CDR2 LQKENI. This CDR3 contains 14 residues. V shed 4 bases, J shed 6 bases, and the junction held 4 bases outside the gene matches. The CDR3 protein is CASSLAGGWDTQYF. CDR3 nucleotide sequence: TGTGCCAGCTCACTAGCGGGAGGATGGGATACGCAGTATTTT. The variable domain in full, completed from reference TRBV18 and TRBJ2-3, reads NAGVMQNPRHLVRRRGQEARLRCSPMKGHSHVYWYRQLPEEGLKFMVYLQKENIIDESGMPKERFSAEFPKEGPSILRIQQVVRGDSAAYFCASSLAGGWDTQYFGPGTRLTVL.

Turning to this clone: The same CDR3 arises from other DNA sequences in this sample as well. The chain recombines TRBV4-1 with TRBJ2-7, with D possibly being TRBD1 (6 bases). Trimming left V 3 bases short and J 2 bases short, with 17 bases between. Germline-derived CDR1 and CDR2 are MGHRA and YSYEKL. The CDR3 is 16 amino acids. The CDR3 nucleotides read TGCGCCAGCAGCCAGGATCCACAGGGAGTTACCTACGAGCAGTACTTC. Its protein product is CASSQDPQGVTYEQYF.

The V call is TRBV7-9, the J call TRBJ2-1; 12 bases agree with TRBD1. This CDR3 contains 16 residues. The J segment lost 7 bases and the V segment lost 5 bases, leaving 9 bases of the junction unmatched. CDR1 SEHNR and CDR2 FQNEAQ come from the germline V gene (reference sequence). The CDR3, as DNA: TGTGCCAGCAGCCTCCCCGGGACAGGGGGCCGTAATGAGCAGTTCTTC. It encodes CASSLPGTGGRNEQFF.

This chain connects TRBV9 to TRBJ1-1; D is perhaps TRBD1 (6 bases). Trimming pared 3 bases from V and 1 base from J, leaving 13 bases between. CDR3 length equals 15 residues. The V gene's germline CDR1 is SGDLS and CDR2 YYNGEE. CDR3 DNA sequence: TGTGCCAGCAGCGCTACAGGGACATCGAACACTGAAGCTTTCTTT. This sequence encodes CASSATGTSNTEAFF.